The present entry profiles one T cell receptor beta chain with its context. The target of this receptor is not known. Base quality data are lacking; no much larger clone is found one base away. To prepare the library, 5' RACE was applied. TCRdb names Illumina HiSeq 2500 as the instrument used. A second roughly 6 to 12 cycle PCR used a sample-barcoded 5' primer and a J-beta primer mix. A unique molecular identifier was introduced onto each TCR beta cDNA molecule by a template-switch 5' adaptor carrying 12 random nucleotides. At least 2.5 million CDR3-containing paired-end reads were obtained from each sample. All of the RNA was converted into first-strand cDNA using the Mint cDNA synthesis kit, with a TRBC-specific oligonucleotide serving as the primer. Following uracil-DNA glycosylase treatment, all cDNA underwent a first 18-cycle PCR with the universal primers M1SS and BC2_uni_R. On the authors' methods: For normalization, 1 million high-quality reads, each with a distinct molecular identifier, were randomly selected from each sample. Instead of being binned into consensus sequences, reads that shared molecular identifiers were thrown out. CDR3 identification, clonotype clustering and error correction used MiTCR with a Q25 quality threshold and the strictest error-elimination algorithm. A nonparametric unseen species model with Euler transformation was used to estimate a lower bound on total TCR beta diversity. TCRdb reanalyzed the raw reads on its own, using fastp at Q25 for trimming and MiXCR for clone calling, and kept in-frame beta chains. Identical CDR3 proteins give one entry, which carries the most common genes and DNA. TCRdb, rather than the study authors, made the V and J calls. Recorded for this sample are 580,000 or so distinct CDR3 sequences; around 50% of them occurred a single time. The ten largest make up approximately 25% of the sample.

The sample comes from a study of blood T cells in healthy people across ages (dated by TCRdb to about 2015). Describing the broader study: In model experiments, template switching captured roughly one uniquely barcoded TCR beta cDNA molecule for every two T cells. To avoid experimental bias, donors of different ages were distributed randomly across sequencing lanes. For two donors (one aged 18 to 30 and one aged 80 or older), the study analyzed two additional independent replicas of 1 million unique cDNA reads from the same blood draw. The donors were divided into four age groups: young (average approximately 17 years), middle-aged (approximately 39), aged (about 60) and long-lived (about 90). Age-related changes in TCR beta repertoire diversity were measured in the study by deep sequencing normalized with unique cDNA molecular identifiers. What the research found in general, with its limitations: Because profiling used bulk unsorted PBMCs, naive and antigen-experienced compartments could not be compared conclusively. The long-lived group showed more naive CD4+ T cells, fewer expanded clones and increased TCR diversity than the aged group, suggesting age selection. Estimates of total diversity from one million sequenced T cells were regarded as lower bounds and underestimates. As age increased, observed TCR beta diversity per million T cells dropped in a roughly linear way, and a significant reduction was already evident by age about 40. Because the CMV infection status of the donors was unknown, age-related changes in expanded clonotypes may potentially have been confounded. A strong correlation was found between observed TCR beta diversity and the percentage of naive T cells measured by flow cytometry.

The roughly 39 donors, aged about 6 to 100 years, were systemically healthy Caucasian individuals from Russia. Each donor gave ten milliliters of peripheral blood, drawn into EDTA-treated Vacutainer tubes. Ficoll-Paque density-gradient centrifugation was used to isolate PBMCs, with at least 7 million obtained per sample. Total RNA, at least 6 micrograms per sample, was extracted from PBMCs with Trizol reagent. Naive CD45RAhigh/CD27high T cell percentages were measured by flow cytometry on a PBMC aliquot from every donor. From its cysteine to its phenylalanine, the CDR3 spans 13 amino acids. The retained sequence is limited to the CDR3, 39 bases, with the frame set at the first base. The V and J ends are trimmed by 8 bases and 2 bases, leaving 16 bases between them. CDR1 and CDR2 are read off the germline V gene (reference sequence) as DFQATT and SNEGSKA.

The source is an older man in good health. Sequencing input: blood. This sequence uses TRBV20-1 and TRBJ2-7; no D gene can be assigned with confidence. CDR3 region: CSCRSGSTYEQYF. The sequenced DNA: TGCAGTTGCCGCTCGGGTTCAACCTACGAGCAGTACTTC.